These 9 T cell receptor beta chains were all obtained from the same sample, sequenced in a study of blood T cell repertoires in COVID-19. Sequencing used immunoSEQ multiplex PCR; TCRdb keeps in-frame clones, though not all of them. The data contain approximately 230,000 clones, around 88% of them seen just once; the ten biggest clones take up roughly 6%. The sample was peripheral blood. Source of these receptors: a woman younger than 45 with COVID-19, enrolled during active disease.

The chain uses TRBV6-6 and TRBJ2-3, with D tentatively TRBD1 (7 bases). Trimming cost V 2 bases and J 4 bases, with 16 bases left between them. Germline V CDR1 and CDR2: MNHNY, SVGAGI (reference sequence). The CDR3 extends over 16 amino acids. CDR3 in amino acids: CASSYQGGQTPDTQYF. As DNA, the CDR3 is TGTGCCAGCAGTTACCAGGGGGGACAGACTCCAGATACGCAGTATTTT.

This chain joins TRBV5-1 and TRBJ1-1; weak D call: TRBD1 (5 bases). This CDR3 contains 14 residues. Germline V CDR1 and CDR2: SGHRS, YFSETQ. The V end lost 0 bases, the J end lost 8 bases, and 14 bases lay between the germline ends. The CDR3 DNA follows: TGCGCCAGCAGCTTGGGGGACTTAGGATCCGAAGCTTTCTTT. Its protein product is CASSLGDLGSEAFF.

The rearrangement uses TRBV7-9 and TRBJ1-2; D not certain. V was shortened by 5 bases and J by 0 bases, with 22 bases between the two germline ends. The CDR3 consists of 18 residues. Looked up from germline, CDR1 is SEHNR and CDR2 is FQNEAQ (reference sequence). The CDR3, as DNA: TGTGCCAGCAGCCCCCAAAACCCTTACAGTAAACCTAACTATGGCTACACCTTC. Translated: CASSPQNPYSKPNYGYTF.

The chain uses TRBV19 and TRBJ1-2, with a weak D call TRBD1 (5 bases). The CDR3 loop spans 14 amino acids. Germline V lookup: CDR1 LNHDA, CDR2 SQIVND (reference sequence). V lost 6 bases, J lost 8 bases, and 19 bases lay in between. As DNA, the CDR3 is TGTGCCAGTAGCGTATTGACAGCAGGACCGGGCTACACCTTC. It is translated as CASSVLTAGPGYTF.

The chain carries TRBV6-2 or TRBV6-3 and TRBJ1-1; no definite D call. CDR3 length: 14 residues. Trimming took 2 bases from V and 0 from J, leaving 7 bases between them. Germline assignment: CDR1 MNHEY and CDR2 SVGEGT. The CDR3 DNA follows: TGTGCCAGCAGTTACCAGGCCCTGAACACTGAAGCTTTCTTT. The encoded protein is CASSYQALNTEAFF.

The chain employs TRBV14 and TRBJ2-3; the match to TRBD1 covers 7 bases. Germline V CDR1 and CDR2: SGHDN, FVKESK. V was pared by 3 bases and J by 2 bases, with 2 bases of the junction left unmatched. The CDR3 totals 14 residues. This CDR3 reads CASSHDRATDTQYF. Here the CDR3 DNA reads TGTGCCAGCAGCCACGACAGGGCCACAGATACGCAGTATTTT.

This rearrangement joins TRBV2 to TRBJ2-3, with 10 bases lining up with TRBD2. CDR1 is SNHLY, CDR2 FYNNEI, per germline. J lost 4 bases, V lost 7 bases, and 20 bases had no gene match. This CDR3 region has 19 residues. The CDR3 sequence: CASTRPSGGAGPRADTQYF. DNA for the CDR3: TGTGCCAGCACCCGACCCAGCGGGGGGGCCGGTCCCCGCGCAGATACGCAGTATTTT.

The chain joins TRBV5-1 to TRBJ2-7, with 10 bases fitting TRBD1. The V gene end was trimmed by 4 bases and the J gene end by 9 bases; junction bases not matched to a gene: 7. Germline-derived CDR1 and CDR2 are SGHRS and YFSETQ. This CDR3 contains 13 residues. CDR3 residues: CASSVGQGLGQYF. The CDR3 DNA follows: TGCGCCAGCAGCGTGGGACAGGGGCTAGGGCAGTACTTC.

CDR3 amino acids: CASSLASGTADTQYF. The CDR3 DNA reads TGCGCCAGCAGCTTGGCTAGCGGGACCGCAGATACGCAGTATTTT. This chain joins TRBV5-1 and TRBJ2-3, with TRBD2 matching over 9 bases. V shed 0 bases, J shed 4 bases, and the junction held 3 bases outside the gene matches. From germline, CDR1 is SGHRS and CDR2 YFSETQ. The CDR3 consists of 15 residues.